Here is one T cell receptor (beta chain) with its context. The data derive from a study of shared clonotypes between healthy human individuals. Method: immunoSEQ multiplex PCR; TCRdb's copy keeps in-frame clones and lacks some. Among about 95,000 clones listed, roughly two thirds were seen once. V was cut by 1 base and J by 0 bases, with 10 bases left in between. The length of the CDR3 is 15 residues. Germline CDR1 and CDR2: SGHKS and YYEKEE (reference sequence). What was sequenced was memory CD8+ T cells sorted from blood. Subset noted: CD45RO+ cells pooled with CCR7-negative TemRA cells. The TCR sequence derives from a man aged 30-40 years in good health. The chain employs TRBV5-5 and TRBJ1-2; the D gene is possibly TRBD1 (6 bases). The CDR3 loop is CASSLRDTPNYGYTF. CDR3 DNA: TGTGCCAGCAGCTTGAGGGACACCCCTAACTATGGCTACACCTTC. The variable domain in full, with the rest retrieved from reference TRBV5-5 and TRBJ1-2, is DAGVTQSPTHLIKTRGQQVTLRCSPISGHKSVSWYQQVLGQGPQFIFQYYEKEERGRGNFPDRFSARQFPNYSSELNVNALLLGDSALYLCASSLRDTPNYGYTFGSGTRLTVV.